What follows are 23 T cell receptor beta chains derived from one specimen sequenced in a study of beta chain features in type 1 diabetes. The sequenced template was cDNA made from the entire isolated RNA. TCRdb's table, derived via immunoSEQ multiplex PCR, lists solely in-frame clones and lacks some. Altogether 400,000 to 500,000 clones are present, 11% to 15% being singletons, with the ten largest covering roughly 0.035%. Sequencing used naive CD4+ T cells from blood. The receptor source for this set is a man aged 25-40 years in good health.

This clone was detected only a few times. The chain couples TRBV2 to TRBJ2-1; 7 bases match TRBD2. CDR3 size: 14 residues. J gave up 1 base and V 7 bases, and 4 bases lay outside the gene matches. Germline V gene data show CDR1 as SNHLY and CDR2 as FYNNEI. CDR3 in amino acids: CASNPGLSYNEQFF. Written as DNA, the CDR3 is TGTGCCAGCAACCCGGGACTATCCTACAATGAGCAGTTCTTC.

This chain connects TRBV25-1 to TRBJ2-7; 7 bases align to TRBD1. The CDR3 has 11 amino acids. The V and J ends lost 5 bases and 5 bases, in that order; junction bases with no gene match: 0. Germline V gene data show CDR1 as MGHDK and CDR2 as SYGVNS. The DNA of the CDR3 is TGTGCCAGCAGTCAGGGGGACGAGCAGTACGTC. Protein sequence: CASSQGDEQYV.

This clone was picked up a small number of times. The CDR3 loop reads CASSPYAGAVGTQYF. DNA for the CDR3: TGTGCCAGCAGCCCTTATGCGGGGGCGGTGGGGACCCAGTACTTC. The chain uses TRBV4-2 and TRBJ2-5, with a possible D match to TRBD2 (7 bases). V was clipped by 4 bases and J by 7 bases, with 19 bases between them. The CDR3 has 15 residues. CDR1 LGHNA and CDR2 YNFKEQ come from the germline V gene.

The chain is built from TRBV28 and TRBJ2-7; D is possibly TRBD1 (6 bases). The germline V gene encodes CDR1 MDHEN and CDR2 SYDVKM. Trimming pared 8 bases from V and 6 bases from J, leaving 20 bases between. CDR3 length equals 14 residues. The CDR3 here is CASHPHRDKAEQYV. As DNA, the CDR3 is TGTGCCAGCCACCCCCACAGGGATAAGGCCGAGCAGTACGTC.

This clone was seen only a few times. J is TRBJ2-3 and V is TRBV2; 7 bases are a match to TRBD1. V lost 0 bases and J lost 2; bases outside the gene matches: 2. The germline gives CDR1 SNHLY, CDR2 FYNNEI. CDR3 size: 15 residues. CDR3 nucleotides: TGTGCCAGCAGTGAAGCCGGACAGGACACAGATACGCAGTATTTT. Translated: CASSEAGQDTDTQYF.

This clone was observed a handful of times. The chain carries TRBV6-1 and TRBJ2-5; 13 bases fit TRBD2. V shed 4 bases and J 1 base; nucleotides not matched to a gene: 6. The CDR3 length is 17 residues. Germline loops: CDR1 MNHNS, CDR2 SASEGT. The CDR3 DNA reads TGTGCCAGCAGTGCGGGACTAGCGGGGACCATCCAAGAGACCCAGTACTTC. Residues: CASSAGLAGTIQETQYF.

The CDR3 bases are TGTGCCAGCAGCCAAGATCATAAGGCCGAGGGACTAGCGGGATTCACCTACAATGAGCAGTTCTTC. Protein sequence: CASSQDHKAEGLAGFTYNEQFF. This chain connects TRBV14 to TRBJ2-1; TRBD2 matches 13 bases. The CDR3 is made up of 22 amino acids. The V gene end was trimmed by 0 bases and the J gene end by 2 bases; junction bases not matched to a gene: 16. From germline, CDR1 is SGHDN and CDR2 FVKESK.

The chain is built from TRBV7-9 and TRBJ2-5; unclear D gene. The CDR3 runs to 14 residues. Germline V gene data show CDR1 as SEHNR and CDR2 as FQNEAQ (reference sequence). V was shortened by 0 bases and J by 5 bases, with 10 bases between the two germline ends. The CDR3 sequence is CASSLARANETQYF. Here the CDR3 DNA reads TGTGCCAGCAGCTTAGCGCGAGCTAATGAGACCCAGTACTTC. Full variable domain (remainder filled in from reference TRBV7-9 and TRBJ2-5): DTGVSQNPRHKITKRGQNVTFRCDPISEHNRLYWYRQTLGQGPEFLTYFQNEAQLEKSRLLSDRFSAERPKGSFSTLEIQRTEQGDSAMYLCASSLARANETQYFGPGTRLLVL.

The table lists this clone with a few counts. This sequence joins TRBV4-3 and TRBJ2-3; 9 bases fit TRBD2. With 2 bases clipped from V and 0 bases from J, the junction kept 3 bases outside the gene matches. CDR3 length: 16 amino acids. The germline gives CDR1 LGHNA, CDR2 YSLEER. CDR3 bases: TGCGCCAGCAGCCAAATCACTAGCGGGAGCACAGATACGCAGTATTTT. Protein: CASSQITSGSTDTQYF.

This clone showed up just a few times. Other DNA variants within this sample encode the same CDR3. The gene calls are TRBV29-1 and TRBJ2-7; no firm D call. Trimming left V 2 bases short and J 2 bases short, with 4 bases between. Germline V gene sequence: CDR1 SQVTM, CDR2 ANQGSEA. This CDR3 spans 11 amino acids. The CDR3: CSVELAYEQYF. CDR3 nucleotide sequence: TGCAGCGTTGAACTAGCCTACGAGCAGTACTTC.

V usage is TRBV7-7 and J usage is TRBJ2-2, with TRBD2 matching over 10 bases. CDR3 length equals 16 residues. Germline V gene lookup returns CDR1 SSHAT and CDR2 FNYEAQ (reference sequence). V shed 1 base and J 6 bases; nucleotides not matched to a gene: 5. The CDR3 DNA is TGTGCCAGCAGCTTAGTAGCGGGGGGAACGCCCGGGGAGCTGTTTTTT. This translates into CASSLVAGGTPGELFF.

This clone was counted a few times. The chain employs TRBV20-1 and TRBJ2-1; tentative D call: TRBD2 (6 bases). The CDR3 totals 11 residues. The germline V gene has CDR1 DFQATT and CDR2 SNEGSKA (reference sequence). The V end was cut by 5 bases, the J end by 7 bases, with 9 bases between. CDR3 coding DNA: TGCAGTGCTGGGACTCGGAATGAGCAGTTCTTC. Protein sequence: CSAGTRNEQFF.

The chain has TRBV13 and TRBJ1-2; D gene unclear. CDR1 and CDR2 from the germline V gene are PRHDT and FYEKMQ (reference sequence). There are 13 residues in the CDR3. V was clipped by 2 bases and J by 4 bases, with 8 bases between them. CDR3 bases: TGTGCCAGCAGCTTATCAGGCAGCTATGGCTACACCTTC. It encodes CASSLSGSYGYTF.

This clone was recorded a few times. The rearrangement uses TRBV29-1 and TRBJ1-1; TRBD1 might be the D (5 bases). V lost 0 bases and J lost 10, with 12 bases in between. The CDR3 is made up of 12 amino acids. Germline V gives CDR1 SQVTM, CDR2 ANQGSEA. The CDR3 DNA reads TGCAGCGTTGAAGATTGGGGGAGAGGAGCTTTCTTT. As protein: CSVEDWGRGAFF.

V is TRBV4-3 and J is TRBJ1-2; a weak D match, TRBD1 (6 bases). V was cut by 4 bases and J by 8 bases, with 14 bases left in between. In germline, CDR1 is LGHNA, CDR2 YSLEER. This CDR3 is 13 amino acids long. The CDR3 DNA follows: TGCGCCAGCAGCCGCCTTGGGGGCGACGGCTACACCTTC. As protein: CASSRLGGDGYTF.

The chain links TRBV25-1 to TRBJ2-7; D uncertain. CDR3 size: 14 residues. Trimming removed 11 bases at V and 3 bases at J, with 20 bases between. From germline, CDR1 is MGHDK and CDR2 SYGVNS. The CDR3 DNA sequence: TGTGCCCCGCCTCAGGCCGGCCCTAACTACGAGCAGTACGTC. Translating it yields CAPPQAGPNYEQYV.

This clone has only a few counts. This chain links TRBV5-4 with TRBJ2-3; 9 nucleotides align to TRBD2. The CDR3 totals 16 residues. CDR1 is SGHNT, CDR2 YYREEE, per germline (reference sequence). After removal of 5 bases from V and 4 bases from J, the junction contained 11 bases not matched to a gene. CDR3 nucleotide sequence: TGTGCCAGCAGTTTTAGCGGGAGTCGTCGGGCAGATACGCAGTATTTT. Translated, it gives CASSFSGSRRADTQYF.

The chain carries TRBV7-6 and TRBJ2-7, with 11 bases that match TRBD1. The CDR3 spans 15 residues. Looked up from germline, CDR1 is SGHVS and CDR2 is FNYEAQ. The junction had 3 bases not matched to a gene; V was cut back by 5 bases and J by 0 bases. The CDR3 DNA is TGTGCCAGCAGCCCAGGACAGGGGGCCTCCTACGAGCAGTACTTC. It is translated as CASSPGQGASYEQYF.

This clone turned up a few times. The V gene is TRBV7-9, the J gene TRBJ2-5, with TRBD2 identical over 11 bases. The V gene end was trimmed by 5 bases and the J gene end by 3 bases; junction bases not matched to a gene: 2. Looked up from germline, CDR1 is SEHNR and CDR2 is FQNEAQ (reference sequence). This CDR3 has 14 residues. The CDR3 is CASSGGLAEETQYF. For the CDR3, the DNA is TGTGCCAGCAGCGGGGGACTAGCGGAAGAGACCCAGTACTTC.

CDR3 DNA: TGTGCCAGCCCGATAGCGGGAGAAGGGAATGAGCAGTTCTTC. It specifies CASPIAGEGNEQFF. The V call is TRBV6-4, the J call TRBJ2-1; 9 nucleotides match TRBD2. The CDR3 has 14 residues. Germline values: CDR1 MRHNA, CDR2 SNTAGT. V gave up 8 bases and J gave up 7 bases; unmatched junction bases: 9.

This clone was found a few times. This chain links TRBV14 with TRBJ2-5, with D tentatively TRBD1 (6 bases). V gave up 6 bases and J gave up 0 bases, with 8 bases separating them. The CDR3 is 13 amino acids. The germline V gene has CDR1 SGHDN and CDR2 FVKESK. CDR3 loop: CASSRGYQETQYF. Here the CDR3 DNA reads TGTGCCAGCAGTAGGGGGTACCAAGAGACCCAGTACTTC.

This clone was counted a few times. V gene TRBV15 combines with J gene TRBJ2-1; maybe TRBD1 (5 bases). CDR1 LNHNV and CDR2 YYDKDF come from the germline V gene (reference sequence). This CDR3 is 14 amino acids long. Trimming removed 0 bases from V and 7 bases from J, with 10 bases in between. CDR3 loop: CATSRDQGLNEQFF. CDR3 nucleotide sequence: TGTGCCACCAGCAGAGATCAGGGTTTGAATGAGCAGTTCTTC. The full variable domain, completed using reference TRBV15 and TRBJ2-1, is DAMVIQNPRYQVTQFGKPVTLSCSQTLNHNVMYWYQQKSSQAPKLLFHYYDKDFNNEADTPDNFQSRRPNTSFCFLDIRSPGLGDTAMYLCATSRDQGLNEQFFGPGTRLTVL.

V and J are TRBV30 and TRBJ1-1; D call uncertain. The CDR3 loop spans 13 amino acids. The germline CDR1 and CDR2 sequences are GTSNPN and SVGIG (reference sequence). V lost 1 base and J lost 3, with 9 bases in between. CDR3 DNA: TGTGCCTGGAGTGCGGGGTGGCACACTGAAGCTTTCTTT. Protein product: CAWSAGWHTEAFF.